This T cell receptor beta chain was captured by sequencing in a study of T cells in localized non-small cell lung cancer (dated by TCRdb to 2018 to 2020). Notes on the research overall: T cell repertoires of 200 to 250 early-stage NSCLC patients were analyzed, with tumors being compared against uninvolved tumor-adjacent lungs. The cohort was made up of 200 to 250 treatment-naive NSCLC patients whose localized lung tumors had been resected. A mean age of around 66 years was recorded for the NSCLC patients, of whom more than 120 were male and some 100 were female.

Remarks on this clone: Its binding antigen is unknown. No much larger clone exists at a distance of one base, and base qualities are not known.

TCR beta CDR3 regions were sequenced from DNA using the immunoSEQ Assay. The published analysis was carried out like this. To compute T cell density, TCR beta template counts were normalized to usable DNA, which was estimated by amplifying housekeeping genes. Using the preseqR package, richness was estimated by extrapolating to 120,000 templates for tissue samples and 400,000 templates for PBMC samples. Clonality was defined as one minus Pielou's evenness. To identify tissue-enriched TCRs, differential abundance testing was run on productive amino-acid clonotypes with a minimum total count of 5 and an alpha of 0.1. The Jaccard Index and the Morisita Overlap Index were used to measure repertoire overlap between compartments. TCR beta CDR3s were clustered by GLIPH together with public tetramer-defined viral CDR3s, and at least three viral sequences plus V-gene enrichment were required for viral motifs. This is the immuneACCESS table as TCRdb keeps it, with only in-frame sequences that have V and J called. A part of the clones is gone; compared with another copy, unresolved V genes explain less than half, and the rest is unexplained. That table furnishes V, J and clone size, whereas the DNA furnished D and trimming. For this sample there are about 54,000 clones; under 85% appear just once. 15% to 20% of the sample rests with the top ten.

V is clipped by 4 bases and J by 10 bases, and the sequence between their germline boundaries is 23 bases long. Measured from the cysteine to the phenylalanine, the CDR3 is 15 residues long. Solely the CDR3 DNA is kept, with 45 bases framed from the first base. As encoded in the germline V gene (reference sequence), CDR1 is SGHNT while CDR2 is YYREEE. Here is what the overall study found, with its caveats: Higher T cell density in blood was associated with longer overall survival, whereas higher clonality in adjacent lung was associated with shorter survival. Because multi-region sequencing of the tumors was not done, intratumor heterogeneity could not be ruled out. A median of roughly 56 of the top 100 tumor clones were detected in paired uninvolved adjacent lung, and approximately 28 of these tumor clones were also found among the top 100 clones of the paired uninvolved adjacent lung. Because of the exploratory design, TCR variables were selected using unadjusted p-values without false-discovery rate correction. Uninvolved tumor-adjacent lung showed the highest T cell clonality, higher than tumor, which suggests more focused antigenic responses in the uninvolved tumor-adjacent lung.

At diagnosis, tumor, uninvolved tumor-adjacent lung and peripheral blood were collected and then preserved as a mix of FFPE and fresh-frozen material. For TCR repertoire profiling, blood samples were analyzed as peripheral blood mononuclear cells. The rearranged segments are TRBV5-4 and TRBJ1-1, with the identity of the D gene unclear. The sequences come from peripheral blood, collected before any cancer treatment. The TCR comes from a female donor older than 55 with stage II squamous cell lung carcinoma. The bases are TGTGCCAGCAGCCCCACCGGTACCACCTTGGGTGTAGCTTTCTTT. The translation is CASSPTGTTLGVAFF.